The 8 T cell receptor beta chains listed next were all sequenced from one sample in a study of beta chain features in type 1 diabetes. Of the isolated RNA, all was reverse transcribed, and so the sequenced material was expressed TCRB transcripts. Measured with immunoSEQ multiplex PCR; TCRdb has only the in-frame clones, and not every one. The sample consists of fewer than 900,000 clones, roughly a sixth of them appearing once. Sample: naive CD4+ T cells from blood. The receptors derive from a woman aged 18-35 years in good health.

This clone was seen a few times. The gene calls are TRBV28 and TRBJ2-1; the match to TRBD2 covers 14 bases. This CDR3 contains 17 residues. V lost 2 bases and J lost 10; bases outside the gene matches: 10. Germline values: CDR1 MDHEN, CDR2 SYDVKM. Written as DNA, the CDR3 is TGTGCCAGCAGTTTACTCCGACTAGCGGGAGGGCCACGGGAGCAGTTCTTC. This sequence encodes CASSLLRLAGGPREQFF.

In this sample, this clone turned up a few times. The CDR3 spells CASSLTAGSEQYF. The CDR3 region has the DNA TGTGCCAGCAGCTTGACTGCAGGTTCCGAGCAGTACTTC. V usage is TRBV5-4 and J usage is TRBJ2-7; D not resolved. Germline values: CDR1 SGHNT, CDR2 YYREEE (reference sequence). The V end was cut by 1 base, the J end by 6 bases, with 11 bases between. The CDR3 length is 13 residues.

V usage is TRBV6-1 and J usage is TRBJ2-3, with 9 bases identical to TRBD2. CDR3 length equals 16 residues. Germline lookup yields CDR1 MNHNS and CDR2 SASEGT. Losses at the gene ends were 4 bases for V and 11 bases for J; bases not matched to a gene: 16. CDR3 region: CASSALGSGRAQRQYF. The CDR3, as DNA: TGTGCCAGCAGTGCATTGGGTAGCGGGAGAGCCCAGAGGCAGTATTTT.

This clone occurred a few times. The chain carries TRBV29-1 and TRBJ2-3; either TRBD1 or TRBD2 may supply D (5 bases each). V was pared by 1 base and J by 10 bases, with 21 bases between. The V gene's germline CDR1 is SQVTM and CDR2 ANQGSEA. The CDR3 has 15 amino acids. The CDR3: CSVEGGLASFHSQYF. CDR3 DNA sequence: TGCAGCGTTGAAGGGGGGTTGGCTAGTTTTCATTCGCAGTATTTT.

The CDR3 DNA reads as TGTGCCAGCGGAGGAGGGGCGGGGTACCAAGAGACCCAGTACTTC. Amino acids: CASGGGAGYQETQYF. V usage is TRBV2 and J usage is TRBJ2-5; D is possibly TRBD2 (6 bases). This CDR3 comprises 15 residues. In germline, CDR1 is SNHLY, CDR2 FYNNEI. Trimming stripped 8 bases from V and 0 bases from J, with 16 bases between.

The V gene is TRBV18, the J gene TRBJ2-4; D not resolved. CDR1 is KGHSH and CDR2 is LQKENI in the germline V gene. The CDR3 consists of 16 residues. The ends were cut back, 3 bases at V and 4 bases at J, with 16 bases in the middle. Here the CDR3 reads CASSPLGSMQKNIQYF. Written as DNA, the CDR3 is TGTGCCAGCTCACCCTTAGGGTCAATGCAAAAAAACATTCAGTACTTC.

There are a few counts of this clone. The J gene is TRBJ2-3, the V gene TRBV7-3, with 7 bases matching TRBD2. The CDR3 contains 14 residues. CDR1 is SGHTA, CDR2 FQGTGA, per germline. The V segment lost 8 bases and the J segment 0 bases; nucleotides outside the gene matches: 5. The CDR3 sequence: CASRLAVSTDTQYF. Here the CDR3 DNA reads TGTGCCAGCCGTCTAGCGGTGAGCACAGATACGCAGTATTTT. Combining the CDR3 with reference TRBV7-3 and TRBJ2-3 gives the whole variable domain GAGVSQTPSNKVTEKGKYVELRCDPISGHTALYWYRQSLGQGPEFLIYFQGTGAADDSGLPNDRFFAVRPEGSVSTLKIQRTERGDSAVYLCASRLAVSTDTQYFGPGTRLTVL.

This clone appeared a few times. The rearrangement uses TRBV20-1 and TRBJ2-3; D is uncertain. Germline V gives CDR1 DFQATT, CDR2 SNEGSKA (reference sequence). The CDR3 consists of 11 residues. Trimming left V 2 bases short and J 3 bases short, with 3 bases between. CDR3 protein: CSARQTDTQYF. The CDR3 region has the DNA TGCAGTGCTAGACAGACAGATACGCAGTATTTT.